This section outlines one T cell receptor beta chain sequence together with its context. This clone's antigen is unknown. No much larger clone is present one base from it, and per-base qualities are unavailable. Rearranged TRB sequences spanning V, D and J segments were amplified in a multiplex touch-down PCR with a mixed TRB-A/B primer pool. Two consecutive PCR reactions with Phusion HS II polymerase added Illumina adapters and sample indices to the amplicons. After gel purification with the NucleoSpin Gel and PCR Clean-up kit, the amplicons were checked using Qubit and an Agilent 2100 Bioanalyzer. Sequencing of the libraries was done on an Illumina MiSeq with paired-end, single-indexed 600-cycle runs. The authors processed their data as follows. Processing of the TRB sequences was carried out with MiXCR versions 2.12 and 3.0.5. A clone was defined as each unique CDR3 nucleotide sequence, and only productive sequences supported by at least two reads were kept. The repertoire metrics were Shannon diversity, evenness, clonality (calculated as one minus evenness), and diversity profiles parameterized by alpha from 0 to 5. Generation probabilities of clones in paired pre- and post-chemotherapy samples were computed with the IGoR algorithm. The raw public reads went through TCRdb reprocessing: fastp at Q25, MiXCR clone calling, in-frame beta chains kept. For every CDR3 protein sequence, its rows merge into one entry that carries the most common genes and DNA. In this record, the V and J calls reflect TCRdb's handling and not the investigators' own analysis. In this sample the table shows about 800 distinct CDR3 sequences, over 85% of which occur a single time. The ten largest clones capture under 8% of the sample.

The source of the sample is a study of T cell repertoires in aging, cancer and after chemotherapy (dated by TCRdb to the late 2010s). Background for the entire study: The donors fell into six age groups ranging from 30 or younger to 70 or older, and each group had at least three individuals. Peripheral blood TCR beta repertoires from healthy donors and cancer patients were profiled to examine immunoaging and T cell reconstitution after chemotherapy. The full dataset contained 9.1 million or so TCR reads. Alongside about 97 healthy donors serving as a reference group, the cohort included roughly 220 cancer patients, of whom about 94 had hematological cancers and some 130 had solid cancers. In the solid tumor group, the paired samples taken before and after chemotherapy came from brain tumor (glioblastoma) patients given temozolomide-based therapy.

The paper as a whole reports these results and caveats: In both cancer cohorts, the median generation probability rose over the chemotherapy interval, which suggests that the repertoire was reconstituted through rebound thymic output. According to the authors, the repertoire data do not allow conclusions to be drawn about immunological memory after chemotherapy. In healthy donors, the drop in TCR diversity with age came mainly from a loss of richness, whereas in cancer patients a loss of evenness also played a part. Untreated patients with hematological or solid cancers showed significantly lower blood TCR diversity and higher clonality than age-matched healthy donors.

At the junction V is shortened by 4 bases and J by 3 bases; bases outside the gene matches: 10. CDR1 and CDR2 (MNHEY, SVGAGI) derive from the germline V gene. The CDR3 goes from the cysteine to the phenylalanine over 17 residues. CDR3 DNA is the only sequence kept; it has 51 bases, read in frame from the first base. Instead of sorted cells or RNA, genomic DNA extracted from peripheral blood served as the source for amplifying TCR beta rearrangements. The sequence links TRBV6-5 to TRBJ2-2; 8 bases in the junction line up with TRBD2. The TCR comes from a human donor with a solid tumor. Source material: blood. CDR3 protein: CASSFGSGVIDTGELFF. The nucleotides are TGTGCCAGCAGTTTCGGTAGCGGGGTTATTGACACCGGGGAGCTGTTTTTT.